Following are 2 T cell receptor beta chains from one sample sequenced in a study of CD8+CD57+ T cells in acquired aplastic anemia (dated by TCRdb to the late 2010s). Patients chosen for sequencing had shown expansion of CD8+CD57+ cells by flow cytometry. TCRdb records Illumina HiSeq 2000 as the sequencer. Genomic DNA was used as template for profiling of TCR beta VDJ combinations and CDR3 sequences. TCRdb trimmed the raw reads at Q25, called clones with MiXCR and kept productive beta chains. Every distinct CDR3 protein forms one entry, paired with its most common genes and DNA. The sample has some 170,000 distinct CDR3 sequences on record, about 45% of them singletons. Under 1.2% of the sample is in the top ten clones. The material sequenced was sorted CD4+, CD8+, or CD8+CD57+ T cells (not recorded which) from PBMCs. Receptors originate from a human donor with aplastic anemia.

The chain joins TRBV5-6 to TRBJ2-5; D perhaps matches TRBD2 (6 bases). V was shortened by 0 bases and J by 5 bases, with 17 bases between the two germline ends. Germline CDR1 SGHDT, CDR2 YYEEEE. CDR3 length equals 16 residues. CDR3 DNA sequence: TGTGCCAGCAGCTTGGCCGGGGGAGGAGGGGCCGAGACCCAGTACTTC. Translation: CASSLAGGGGAETQYF. The whole variable domain, remainder taken from reference TRBV5-6 and TRBJ2-5, is DAGVTQSPTHLIKTRGQQVTLRCSPKSGHDTVSWYQQALGQGPQFIFQYYEEEERQRGNFPDRFSGHQFPNYSSELNVNALLLGDSALYLCASSLAGGGGAETQYFGPGTRLLVL.

Concerning this clonotype itself: The junction shows a germline mismatch at one end, possibly a read error. The chain uses TRBV5-1 and TRBJ1-5; 9 bases are shared with TRBD1. There are 16 residues in the CDR3. The germline V gene encodes CDR1 SGHRS and CDR2 YFSETQ. For the CDR3, the DNA is TGCGCCAGCGAAGCCTCGGGACAGGGATACAATGAGCCCCAGCATTTT. The encoded protein is CASEASGQGYNEPQHF.